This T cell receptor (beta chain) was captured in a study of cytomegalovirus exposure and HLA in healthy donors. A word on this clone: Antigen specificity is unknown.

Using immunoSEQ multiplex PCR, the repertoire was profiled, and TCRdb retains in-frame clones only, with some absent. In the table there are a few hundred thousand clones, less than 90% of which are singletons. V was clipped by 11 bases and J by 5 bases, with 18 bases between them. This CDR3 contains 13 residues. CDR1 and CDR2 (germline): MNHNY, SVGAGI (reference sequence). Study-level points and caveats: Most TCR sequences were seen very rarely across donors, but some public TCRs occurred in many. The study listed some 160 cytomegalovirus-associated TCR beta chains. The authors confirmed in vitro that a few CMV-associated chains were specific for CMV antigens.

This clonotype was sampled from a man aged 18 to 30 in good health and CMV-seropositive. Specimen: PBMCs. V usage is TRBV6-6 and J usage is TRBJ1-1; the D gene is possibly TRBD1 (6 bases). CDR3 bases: TGTGCCCTAAGTGGGGGGGCATGGACTGAAGCTTTCTTT. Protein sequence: CALSGGAWTEAFF.